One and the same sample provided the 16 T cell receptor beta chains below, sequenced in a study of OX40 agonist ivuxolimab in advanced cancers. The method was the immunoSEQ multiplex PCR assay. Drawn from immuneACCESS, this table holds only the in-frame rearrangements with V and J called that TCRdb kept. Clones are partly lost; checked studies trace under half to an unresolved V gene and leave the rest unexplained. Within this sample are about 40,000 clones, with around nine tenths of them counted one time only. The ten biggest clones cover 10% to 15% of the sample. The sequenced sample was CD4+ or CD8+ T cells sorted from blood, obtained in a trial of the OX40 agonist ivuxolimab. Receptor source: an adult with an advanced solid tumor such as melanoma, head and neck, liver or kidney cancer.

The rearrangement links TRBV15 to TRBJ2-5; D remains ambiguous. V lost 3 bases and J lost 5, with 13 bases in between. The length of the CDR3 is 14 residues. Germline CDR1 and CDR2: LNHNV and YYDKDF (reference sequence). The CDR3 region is CATSSGQIWETQYF. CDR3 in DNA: TGTGCCACCAGCAGTGGGCAGATTTGGGAGACCCAGTACTTC.

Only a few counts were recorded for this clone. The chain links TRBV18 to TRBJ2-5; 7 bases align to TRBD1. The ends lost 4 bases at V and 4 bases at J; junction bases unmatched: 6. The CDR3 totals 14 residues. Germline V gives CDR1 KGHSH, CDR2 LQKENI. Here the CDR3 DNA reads TGTGCCAGCTCACGCCCACAGGGGACAGAGACCCAGTACTTC. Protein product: CASSRPQGTETQYF.

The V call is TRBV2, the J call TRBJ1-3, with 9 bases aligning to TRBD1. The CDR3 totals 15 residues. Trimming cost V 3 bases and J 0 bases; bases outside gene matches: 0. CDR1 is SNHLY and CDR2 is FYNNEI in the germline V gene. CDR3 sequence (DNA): TGTGCCAGCAGTGAGGGACAGGGCTCTGGAAACACCATATATTTT. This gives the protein CASSEGQGSGNTIYF.

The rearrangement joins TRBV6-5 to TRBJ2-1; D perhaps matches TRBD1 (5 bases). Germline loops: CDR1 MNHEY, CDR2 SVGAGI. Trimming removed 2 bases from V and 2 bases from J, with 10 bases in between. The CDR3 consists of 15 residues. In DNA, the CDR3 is TGTGCCAGCAGTTACGAGAGACAGACCTACAATGAGCAGTTCTTC. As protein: CASSYERQTYNEQFF.

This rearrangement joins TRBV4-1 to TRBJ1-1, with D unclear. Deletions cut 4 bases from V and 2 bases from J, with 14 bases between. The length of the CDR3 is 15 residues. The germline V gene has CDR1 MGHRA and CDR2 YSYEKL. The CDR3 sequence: CASSPGLPLNTEAFF. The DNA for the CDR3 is TGCGCCAGCAGCCCTGGACTTCCCCTCAACACTGAAGCTTTCTTT.

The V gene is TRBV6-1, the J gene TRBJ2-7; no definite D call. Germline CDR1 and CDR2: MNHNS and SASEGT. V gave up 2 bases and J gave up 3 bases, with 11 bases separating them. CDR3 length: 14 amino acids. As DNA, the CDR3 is TGTGCCAGCAGTGAACCTGCGACACTCTACGAGCAGTACTTC. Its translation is CASSEPATLYEQYF.

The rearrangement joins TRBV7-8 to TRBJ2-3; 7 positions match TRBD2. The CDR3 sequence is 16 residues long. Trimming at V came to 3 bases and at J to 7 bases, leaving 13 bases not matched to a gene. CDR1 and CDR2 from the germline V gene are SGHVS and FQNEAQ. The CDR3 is CASSFEEWGGRNTQYF. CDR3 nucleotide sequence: TGTGCCAGCAGCTTCGAAGAGTGGGGGGGGAGGAATACGCAGTATTTT.

The CDR3 sequence is CASSFSAVRGNQPQHF. CDR3 coding DNA: TGTGCCAGCAGTTTCAGCGCCGTCCGGGGCAATCAGCCCCAGCATTTT. This chain uses TRBV27 with TRBJ1-5; D gene ambiguous. Per the germline V gene, CDR1 is MNHEY and CDR2 is SMNVEV (reference sequence). The V gene lost 3 bases and the J gene lost 2 bases, with 14 bases spanning the gap. The CDR3 loop spans 16 amino acids.

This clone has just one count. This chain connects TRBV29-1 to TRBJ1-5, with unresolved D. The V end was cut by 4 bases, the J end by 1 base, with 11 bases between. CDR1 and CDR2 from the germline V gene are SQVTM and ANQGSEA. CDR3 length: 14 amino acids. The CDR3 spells CSVATPGSNQPQHF. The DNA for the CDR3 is TGCAGCGTTGCGACCCCGGGGAGCAATCAGCCCCAGCATTTT.

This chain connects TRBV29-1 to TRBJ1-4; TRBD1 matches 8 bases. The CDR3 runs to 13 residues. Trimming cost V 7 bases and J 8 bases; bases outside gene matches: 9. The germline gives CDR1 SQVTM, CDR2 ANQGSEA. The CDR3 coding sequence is TGCAGCGCCTCCGGACAGGGTGGGGAAAAACTGTTTTTT. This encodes CSASGQGGEKLFF.

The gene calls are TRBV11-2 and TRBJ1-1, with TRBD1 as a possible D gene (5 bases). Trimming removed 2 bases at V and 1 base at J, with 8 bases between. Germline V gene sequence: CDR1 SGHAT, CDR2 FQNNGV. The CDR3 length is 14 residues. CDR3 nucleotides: TGTGCCAGCAGCTTAACAGGCGAGAACACTGAAGCTTTCTTT. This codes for CASSLTGENTEAFF.

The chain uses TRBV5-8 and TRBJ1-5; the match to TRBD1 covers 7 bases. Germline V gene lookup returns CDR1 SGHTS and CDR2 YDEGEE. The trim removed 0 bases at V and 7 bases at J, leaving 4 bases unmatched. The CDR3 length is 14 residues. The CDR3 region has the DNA TGTGCCAGCAGCTTGGCAGACAGGGACCAGCCCCAGCATTTT. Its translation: CASSLADRDQPQHF.

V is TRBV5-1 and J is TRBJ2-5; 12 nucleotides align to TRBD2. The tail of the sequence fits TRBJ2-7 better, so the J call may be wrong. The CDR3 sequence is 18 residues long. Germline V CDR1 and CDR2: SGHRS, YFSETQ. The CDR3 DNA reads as TGCGCCAGCAGCGCGCTAGCGGGGGGGCCAGCATTTTCCTACGAGCAGTACTTC. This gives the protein CASSALAGGPAFSYEQYF.

CDR3 sequence: CASSPMGQGSYGYTF. The CDR3 DNA reads as TGCGCCAGCAGCCCAATGGGGCAGGGGAGCTATGGCTACACCTTC. The genes are TRBV4-1 and TRBJ1-2; possible D gene TRBD1, 6 bases. The CDR3 spans 15 residues. The ends were cut back, 4 bases at V and 4 bases at J, with 16 bases in the middle. Germline CDR1 and CDR2: MGHRA and YSYEKL.

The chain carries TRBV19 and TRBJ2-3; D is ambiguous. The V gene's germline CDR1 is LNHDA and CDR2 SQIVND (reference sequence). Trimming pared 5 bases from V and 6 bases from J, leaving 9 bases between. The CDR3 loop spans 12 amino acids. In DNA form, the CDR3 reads TGTGCCAGTAGTTCCCGTCCGGATACGCAGTATTTT. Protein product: CASSSRPDTQYF.

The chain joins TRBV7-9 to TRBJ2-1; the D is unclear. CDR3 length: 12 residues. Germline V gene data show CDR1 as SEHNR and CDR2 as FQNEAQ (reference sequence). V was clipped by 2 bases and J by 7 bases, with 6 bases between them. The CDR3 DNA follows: TGTGCCAGCAGCTTACTTCTAAATGAGCAGTTCTTC. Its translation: CASSLLLNEQFF.